This T cell receptor (beta chain) was identified in a study of type 1 regulatory T cells. Study context: T-allo10 is an in vitro-generated, Tr1-enriched CD4 T cell product specific for alloantigen.

CDR1 and CDR2 from the germline V gene are SGHRS and YFSETQ. The CDR3 numbers 10 amino acids, ends counted. In regard to this clonotype: No antigen is known for it. No conserved phenylalanine or tryptophan ends this CDR3, so it is likely a read error. The limits of the CDR3 on the DNA are not certain, so only TCRdb's listed CDR3 is given.

TCRdb ran MiXCR on the reads and lists one entry per CDR3 protein. The sample gives fewer than 25,000 distinct CDR3 sequences, roughly half of which show up once; around 4.9% is in the top ten. V and J are TRBV5-1 and TRBJ1-4. This receptor was identified in a human donor in good health. The sample taken for sequencing was cultured T cells, either the whole culture or a sorted T cell fraction (not recorded which). This CDR3 reads CASRWPYRLL.